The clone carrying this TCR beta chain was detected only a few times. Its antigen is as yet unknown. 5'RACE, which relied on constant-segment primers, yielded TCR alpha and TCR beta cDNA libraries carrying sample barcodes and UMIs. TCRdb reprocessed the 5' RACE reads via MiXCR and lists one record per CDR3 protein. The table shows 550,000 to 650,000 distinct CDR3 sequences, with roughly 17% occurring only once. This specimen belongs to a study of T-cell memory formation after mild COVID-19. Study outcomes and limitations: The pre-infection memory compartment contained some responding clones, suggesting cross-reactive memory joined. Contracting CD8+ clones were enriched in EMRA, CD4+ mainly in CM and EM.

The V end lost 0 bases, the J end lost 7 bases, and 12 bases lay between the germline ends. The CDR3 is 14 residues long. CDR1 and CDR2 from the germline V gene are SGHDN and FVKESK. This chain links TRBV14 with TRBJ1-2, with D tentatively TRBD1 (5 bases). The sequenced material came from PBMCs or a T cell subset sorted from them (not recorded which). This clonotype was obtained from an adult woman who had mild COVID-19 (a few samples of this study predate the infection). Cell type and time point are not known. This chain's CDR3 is CASSQEFRVGGYTF. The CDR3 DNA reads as TGTGCCAGCAGCCAAGAATTCAGGGTGGGTGGCTACACCTTC. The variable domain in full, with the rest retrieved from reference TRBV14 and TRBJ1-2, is EAGVTQFPSHSVIEKGQTVTLRCDPISGHDNLYWYRRVMGKEIKFLLHFVKESKQDESGMPNNRFLAERTGGTYSTLKVQPAELEDSGVYFCASSQEFRVGGYTFGSGTRLTVV.